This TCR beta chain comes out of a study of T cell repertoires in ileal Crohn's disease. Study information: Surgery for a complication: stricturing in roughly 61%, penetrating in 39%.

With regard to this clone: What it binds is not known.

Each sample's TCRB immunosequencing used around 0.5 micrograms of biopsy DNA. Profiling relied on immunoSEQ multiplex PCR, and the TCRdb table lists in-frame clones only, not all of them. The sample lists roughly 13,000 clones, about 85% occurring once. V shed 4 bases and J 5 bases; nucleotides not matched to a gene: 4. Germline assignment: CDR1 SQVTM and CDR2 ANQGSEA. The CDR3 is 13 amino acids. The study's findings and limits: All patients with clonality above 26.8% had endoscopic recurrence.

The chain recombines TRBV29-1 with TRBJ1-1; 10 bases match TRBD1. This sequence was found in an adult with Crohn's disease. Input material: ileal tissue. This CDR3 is CSVGQGARTEAFF. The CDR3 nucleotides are TGCAGCGTTGGACAGGGGGCGAGAACTGAAGCTTTCTTT.